The 15 T cell receptor beta chains given below trace back to one sample, sequenced in a study of blood T cell repertoires in COVID-19. The table came from immunoSEQ multiplex PCR; TCRdb's copy has only in-frame clones and leaves some out. The sample lists about 380,000 clones; roughly 89% were seen once. The specimen sequenced was peripheral blood. The origin of the receptors is a man younger than 30 with active or convalescent COVID-19.

J is TRBJ1-5 and V is TRBV27, with 7 bases aligning to TRBD1. Per germline, CDR1 MNHEY and CDR2 SMNVEV (reference sequence). The CDR3 runs to 13 residues. Germline trimming cut 6 bases from V and 7 bases from J; bases unmatched to any gene: 6. CDR3 in amino acids: CASSTGVGQPQHF. In DNA, the CDR3 is TGTGCCAGCAGCACAGGGGTAGGACAGCCCCAGCATTTT.

The chain couples TRBV7-6 to TRBJ1-4, with 7 positions matching TRBD1. The CDR3 loop spans 15 amino acids. After removal of 5 bases from V and 4 bases from J, the junction contained 7 bases not matched to a gene. Germline CDR1 is SGHVS and CDR2 is FNYEAQ. The CDR3 sequence is CASSRGQALNEKLFF. Written as DNA, the CDR3 is TGTGCCAGCAGCCGCGGACAGGCCCTTAATGAAAAACTGTTTTTT.

The genes are TRBV15 and TRBJ2-5, with a possible D match to TRBD1 (6 bases). Trimming took 4 bases from V and 0 from J, leaving 15 bases between them. The CDR3 length is 16 residues. Germline V CDR1 and CDR2: LNHNV, YYDKDF (reference sequence). CDR3 in DNA: TGTGCCACCAGCACATACTTAGGACAGCACCAAGAGACCCAGTACTTC. Translation: CATSTYLGQHQETQYF.

The rearrangement joins TRBV4-2 to TRBJ1-2; 10 bases align to TRBD1. V dropped 2 bases and J dropped 2; count of bases not matched to a gene: 5. This CDR3 has 16 amino acids. Germline CDR1 and CDR2: LGHNA and YNFKEQ. The CDR3 loop reads CASSQPRGQGNYGYTF. In DNA, the CDR3 is TGTGCCAGCAGCCAACCTCGGGGACAGGGGAACTATGGCTACACCTTC.

The rearrangement joins TRBV27 to TRBJ2-3, with 10 bases that match TRBD2. The V gene's germline CDR1 is MNHEY and CDR2 SMNVEV (reference sequence). The CDR3 runs to 15 residues. V shed 8 bases, J shed 2 bases, and the junction held 7 bases outside the gene matches. The CDR3 nucleotides are TGTGCCAGCGGGGTAGCGGGGGGAATCACAGATACGCAGTATTTT. Amino acids: CASGVAGGITDTQYF.

The CDR3 nucleotides read TGTGCCAGCAGTCGTGGAGATAGCAATCAGCCCCAGCATTTT. This gives the protein CASSRGDSNQPQHF. The genes are TRBV6-5 and TRBJ1-5, with D unclear. V lost 5 bases to trimming and J lost 0 bases, with 8 bases between them. The CDR3 contains 14 residues. CDR1 and CDR2 (germline): MNHEY, SVGAGI.

This clone was seen only once. The rearrangement uses TRBV11-1 and TRBJ2-3; 8 nucleotides line up with TRBD2. The germline V gene has CDR1 SGHAT and CDR2 FQDESV (reference sequence). The ends lost 5 bases at V and 2 bases at J; junction bases unmatched: 9. This CDR3 has 16 residues. The CDR3 sequence is CASSLYSGRVTDTQYF. CDR3 sequence (DNA): TGTGCCAGCAGCCTATACTCCGGGAGGGTCACAGATACGCAGTATTTT. The complete variable domain, with remaining parts taken from reference TRBV11-1 and TRBJ2-3, reads EAEVAQSPRYKITEKSQAVAFWCDPISGHATLYWYRQILGQGPELLVQFQDESVVDDSQLPKDRFSAERLKGVDSTLKIQPAELGDSAMYLCASSLYSGRVTDTQYFGPGTRLTVL.

The chain employs TRBV15 and TRBJ1-1, with D tentatively TRBD1 (6 bases). Germline CDR1 reads LNHNV; CDR2 reads YYDKDF (reference sequence). The CDR3 spans 16 residues. With 4 bases removed from V and 4 bases from J, the gap between germline ends came to 19 bases. Here the CDR3 reads CATSIEQTRGGTEAFF. The CDR3 region has the DNA TGTGCCACCAGCATAGAACAGACCCGAGGGGGCACTGAAGCTTTCTTT.

The rearrangement links TRBV9 to TRBJ1-2, with D maybe TRBD1 (6 bases). CDR1 is SGDLS, CDR2 YYNGEE, per germline. The V and J ends lost 3 bases and 7 bases respectively, with 16 bases between them. CDR3 length: 14 residues. CDR3 bases: TGTGCCAGCAGCGAGGGGCCCACAGGGTCTGGCTACACCTTC. Translation: CASSEGPTGSGYTF.

CDR3 protein: CASSPRWGELDNEQFF. CDR3 nucleotides: TGTGCCAGCAGCCCAAGGTGGGGGGAGTTGGACAATGAGCAGTTCTTC. V and J are TRBV9 and TRBJ2-1; tentative D call: TRBD2 (6 bases). The CDR3 runs 16 residues. Trimming pared 4 bases from V and 5 bases from J, leaving 19 bases between. Looked up from germline, CDR1 is SGDLS and CDR2 is YYNGEE.

The chain employs TRBV7-2 and TRBJ2-3, with D perhaps matching TRBD2 (6 bases). Trimming removed 7 bases at V and 6 bases at J, with 14 bases between. Germline V gene sequence: CDR1 SGHTA, CDR2 FQGNSA. The CDR3 contains 13 residues. The CDR3: CASTGTSRDTQYF. The CDR3 coding sequence is TGTGCCAGCACCGGGACTTCACGGGATACGCAGTATTTT.

This chain connects TRBV27 to TRBJ2-5; TRBD1 agrees at 7 bases. The CDR3 totals 15 residues. Trimming removed 4 bases from V and 1 base from J; junction bases left unmatched: 6. Per the germline V gene, CDR1 is MNHEY and CDR2 is SMNVEV (reference sequence). Here the CDR3 reads CASSSRDSLQETQYF. CDR3 DNA: TGTGCCAGCAGTTCCAGGGACAGCCTCCAAGAGACCCAGTACTTC.

The chain joins TRBV3-1 (or the pseudogene TRBV3-2) to TRBJ1-1, with 11 bases fitting TRBD1. Losses at the gene ends were 3 bases for V and 11 bases for J; bases not matched to a gene: 11. Germline loops: CDR1 LGHDT, CDR2 YNNKEL (reference sequence). CDR3 length equals 15 residues. The CDR3 DNA is TGTGCCAGCAGCCACCGAGGACAGGGGGCGGTTTACGCTTTCTTT. Protein product: CASSHRGQGAVYAFF.

J is TRBJ2-3 and V is TRBV5-1; TRBD1 matches at 7 bases. The CDR3 has 15 amino acids. V lost 4 bases, J lost 1 base, and 6 bases stayed unmatched. Germline CDR1 reads SGHRS; CDR2 reads YFSETQ. CDR3 coding DNA: TGCGCCAGCAGCCCCTTCGGGACAGGCACAGATACGCAGTATTTT. It specifies CASSPFGTGTDTQYF.

The CDR3 loop reads CATSDPGGDYGYTF. For the CDR3, the DNA is TGTGCCACCAGTGACCCAGGGGGCGACTATGGCTACACCTTC. This chain connects TRBV24-1 to TRBJ1-2; TRBD1 aligns across 8 bases. V shed 4 bases and J 3 bases; nucleotides not matched to a gene: 3. Germline V gene lookup returns CDR1 KGHDR and CDR2 SFDVKD. This CDR3 comprises 14 residues.